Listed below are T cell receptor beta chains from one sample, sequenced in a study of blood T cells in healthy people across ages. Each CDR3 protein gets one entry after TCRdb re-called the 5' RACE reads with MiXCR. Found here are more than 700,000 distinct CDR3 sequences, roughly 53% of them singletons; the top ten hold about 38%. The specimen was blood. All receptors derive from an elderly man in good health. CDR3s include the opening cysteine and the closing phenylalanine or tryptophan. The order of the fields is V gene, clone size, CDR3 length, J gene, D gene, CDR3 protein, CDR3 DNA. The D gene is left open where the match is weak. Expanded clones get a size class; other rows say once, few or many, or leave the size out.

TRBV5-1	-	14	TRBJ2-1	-	CASSVEGSYNEQFF	TGCGCCAGCAGCGTCGAAGGCTCCTACAATGAGCAGTTCTTC
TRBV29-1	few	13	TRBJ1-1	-	CSVEKQGNTEAFF	TGCAGCGTCGAAAAACAGGGGAACACTGAAGCTTTCTTT
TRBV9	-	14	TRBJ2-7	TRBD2	CASSVGGGINEQYF	TGTGCCAGCAGCGTAGGGGGGGGTATCAACGAGCAGTACTTC
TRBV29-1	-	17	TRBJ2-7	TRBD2	CSVEGVIAGGVYNEQYF	TGCAGCGTTGAAGGTGTGATAGCGGGAGGTGTCTACAATGAGCAGTACTTC
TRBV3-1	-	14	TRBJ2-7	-	CASSRGITNYEQYF	TGTGCCAGCAGCCGAGGGATAACTAATTACGAGCAGTACTTC
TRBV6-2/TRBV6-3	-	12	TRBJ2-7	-	CASRTTRDEQYF	TGTGCCAGCAGAACGACACGCGACGAGCAGTACTTC
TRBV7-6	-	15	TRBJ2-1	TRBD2	CASSPPAGARDEQFF	TGTGCCAGCAGCCCACCAGCGGGAGCCCGGGATGAGCAGTTCTTC
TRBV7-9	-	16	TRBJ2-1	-	CASTSPPRGPYNEQFF	TGTGCCAGCACCTCCCCACCCAGGGGTCCCTACAATGAGCAGTTCTTC
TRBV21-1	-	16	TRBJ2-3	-	CASSYRTGGKHRYAYF	TGTGCCAGCAGCTATCGGACAGGGGGAAAGCACAGATACGCGTATTTT
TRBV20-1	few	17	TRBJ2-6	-	CSAPKTSFGVGANVLTF	TGCAGTGCACCGAAAACTAGCTTTGGGGTTGGGGCCAACGTCCTGACTTTC
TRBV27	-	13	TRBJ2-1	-	CASSFWSANEQFF	TGTGCCAGCAGTTTCTGGAGCGCAAATGAGCAGTTCTTC
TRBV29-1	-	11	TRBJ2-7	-	CSVNRLREQYF	TGCAGCGTGAACAGGTTGCGCGAGCAGTACTTC
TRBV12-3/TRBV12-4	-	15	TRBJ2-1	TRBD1	CASRRQGALYNEQFF	TGTGCCAGCAGGCGACAGGGGGCTTTATACAATGAGCAGTTCTTC
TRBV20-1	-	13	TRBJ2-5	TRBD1	CSARRTGGETQYF	TGCAGTGCCAGACGGACAGGGGGAGAGACCCAGTACTTC
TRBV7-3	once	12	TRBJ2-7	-	CGSSLPPGEQYF	TGTGGCAGCAGCTTACCCCCTGGCGAGCAGTACTTC
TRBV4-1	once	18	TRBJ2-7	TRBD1	CASSHPLKGATQAYEQYF	TGCGCCAGCAGCCACCCTCTCAAGGGGGCAACACAGGCCTACGAGCAGTACTTC
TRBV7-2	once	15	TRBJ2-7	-	CASSLVVGSYYEQYF	TGTGCCAGCAGCTTAGTGGTGGGCAGTTACTACGAGCAGTACTTC
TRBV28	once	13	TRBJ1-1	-	CGVISRAPWRAFF	TGTGGCGTAATTAGCCGGGCCCCCTGGAGGGCTTTCTTT
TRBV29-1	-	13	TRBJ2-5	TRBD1	CSVTGQSGETQYF	TGCAGCGTAACGGGACAGTCGGGAGAGACCCAGTACTTC
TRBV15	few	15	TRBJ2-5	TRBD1	CATSRVTGVSETQYF	TGTGCCACCAGCAGGGTGACAGGGGTTTCAGAGACCCAGTACTTC
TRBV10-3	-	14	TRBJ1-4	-	CAISASGVDEKLFF	TGTGCCATCAGTGCGTCGGGGGTTGATGAAAAACTGTTTTTT
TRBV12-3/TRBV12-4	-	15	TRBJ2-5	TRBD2	CASSPFSGRTETQYF	TGTGCCAGCAGCCCATTTAGCGGGAGAACTGAGACCCAGTACTTC
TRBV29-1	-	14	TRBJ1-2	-	CSVDPRGLFYGYTF	TGCAGCGTTGACCCCAGGGGACTTTTCTATGGCTACACCTTC
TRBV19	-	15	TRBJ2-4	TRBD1	CASSIDRGWENIQYF	TGTGCCAGTAGTATTGACAGGGGTTGGGAAAACATTCAGTACTTC
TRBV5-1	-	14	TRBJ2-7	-	CASSRGSLVDEQYF	TGCGCCAGCAGCCGGGGCTCCCTGGTGGACGAGCAGTACTTC
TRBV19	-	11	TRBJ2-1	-	CASSQRGAAFF	TGTGCCAGTAGTCAGAGGGGGGCAGCGTTCTTC
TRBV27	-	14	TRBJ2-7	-	CASRAATLRFQQYF	TGTGCCAGCAGGGCGGCGACACTCCGGTTCCAGCAGTACTTC
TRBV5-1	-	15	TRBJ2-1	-	CASRLASSSYNEQFF	TGCGCCAGTAGACTCGCCAGCAGCTCCTACAATGAGCAGTTCTTC
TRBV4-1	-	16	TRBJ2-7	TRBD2	CASSRNLAGSSYEQYF	TGCGCCAGCAGCCGGAACCTAGCGGGGAGCTCCTACGAGCAGTACTTC
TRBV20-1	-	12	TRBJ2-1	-	CSARDLYNEQFF	TGCAGTGCTAGAGATCTCTACAATGAGCAGTTCTTC
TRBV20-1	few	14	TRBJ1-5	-	CSARVINSNQPQHF	TGCAGTGCTAGAGTGATCAATAGCAATCAGCCCCAGCATTTT
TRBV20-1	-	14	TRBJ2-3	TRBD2	CSASGEGSTDTQYF	TGCAGTGCCTCGGGGGAGGGTTCTACAGATACGCAGTATTTT
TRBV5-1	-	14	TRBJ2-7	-	CASSLSILSYEQYF	TGCGCCAGCAGCTTGAGTATCCTCTCCTACGAGCAGTACTTC
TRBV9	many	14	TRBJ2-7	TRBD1	CASSPRTGGYEQYF	TGTGCCAGCAGTCCTCGGACAGGGGGCTACGAGCAGTACTTC
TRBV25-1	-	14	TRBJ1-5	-	CASRPSGGNQPQHF	TGTGCCAGCAGACCGTCAGGAGGTAATCAGCCCCAGCATTTT
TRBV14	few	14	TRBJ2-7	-	CASSQRTTTSEQYF	TGTGCCAGCAGCCAACGGACTACGACGAGTGAGCAGTACTTC
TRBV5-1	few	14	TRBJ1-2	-	CASSLTGLTYGYTF	TGCGCCAGCAGCTTGACAGGGTTGACCTATGGCTACACCTTC
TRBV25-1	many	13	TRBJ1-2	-	CASSDGFWYGYTF	TGTGCCAGCAGTGACGGGTTTTGGTATGGCTACACCTTC
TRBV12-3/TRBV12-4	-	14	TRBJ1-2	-	CASSPGGLSYGYTF	TGTGCCAGCAGTCCGGGGGGACTGAGCTATGGCTACACCTTC
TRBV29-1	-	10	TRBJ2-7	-	CSVVRYEQYF	TGCAGCGTTGTTCGGTACGAGCAGTACTTC
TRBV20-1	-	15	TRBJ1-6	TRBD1	CSAIRTGDYNSPLHF	TGCAGTGCCATAAGGACAGGGGATTATAATTCACCCCTCCACTTT
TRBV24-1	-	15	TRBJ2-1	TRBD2	CATSDWTSGRYEQFF	TGTGCCACCAGTGATTGGACTAGCGGGAGGTACGAGCAGTTCTTC
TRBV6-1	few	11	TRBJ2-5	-	CASSEQGVQYF	TGTGCCAGCAGTGAACAAGGGGTTCAGTACTTC
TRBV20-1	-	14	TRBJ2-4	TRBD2	CSASSGSTKNIQYF	TGCAGTGCTTCTAGCGGGAGCACCAAAAACATTCAGTACTTC